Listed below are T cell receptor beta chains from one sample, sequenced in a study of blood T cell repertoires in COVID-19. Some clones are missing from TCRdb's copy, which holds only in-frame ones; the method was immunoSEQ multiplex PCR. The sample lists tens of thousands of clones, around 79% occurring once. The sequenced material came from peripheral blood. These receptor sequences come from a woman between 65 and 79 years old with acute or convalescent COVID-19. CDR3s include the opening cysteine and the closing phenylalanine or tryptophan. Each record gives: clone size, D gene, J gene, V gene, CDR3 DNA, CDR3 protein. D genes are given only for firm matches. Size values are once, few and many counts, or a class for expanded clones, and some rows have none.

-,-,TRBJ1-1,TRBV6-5,TGTGCCAGCAGCCACGGGGGAAAGGGGACTGAAGCTTTCTTT,CASSHGGKGTEAFF
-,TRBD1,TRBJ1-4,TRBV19,TGTGCCAGTAGTAGACAGGGAACTAATGAAAAACTGTTTTTT,CASSRQGTNEKLFF
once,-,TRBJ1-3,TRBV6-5,TGTGCCAGCAGAACGGTCCGTGGAAACACCATATATTTT,CASRTVRGNTIYF
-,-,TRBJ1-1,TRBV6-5,TGTGCCGCAGGGTTTCGAGAGAACACTGAAGCTTTCTTT,CAAGFRENTEAFF
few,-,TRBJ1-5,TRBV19,TGTGCCAGTAGTATGGCAGGGCACCCTAATCAGCCCCAGCATTTT,CASSMAGHPNQPQHF
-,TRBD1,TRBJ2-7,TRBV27,TGTGCCAGCACCGCGGACAGGGGGCGAAACGAGCAGTACTTC,CASTADRGRNEQYF
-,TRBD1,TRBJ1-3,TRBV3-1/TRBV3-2,TGTGCCAGCAGCCAAGAAACCCGGACAGGGCAACACTCTGGAAACACCATATATTTT,CASSQETRTGQHSGNTIYF
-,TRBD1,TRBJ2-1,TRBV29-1,TGCAGCGTTGATTCTCGGGACAGGGGGCGCTGGGAGCAGTTCTTC,CSVDSRDRGRWEQFF
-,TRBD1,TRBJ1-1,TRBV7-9,TGTGCCAGCACCCTTCCCGGACAGGGTAATGAAGCTTTCTTT,CASTLPGQGNEAFF
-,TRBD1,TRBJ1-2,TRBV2,TGTGCCAACGGGACAGGGGGCGGGAGCTATGGCTACACCTTC,CANGTGGGSYGYTF
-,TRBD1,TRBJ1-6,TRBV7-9,TGTGCCAGCAGCTCGGGACAGTTTAATTCACCCCTCCACTTT,CASSSGQFNSPLHF
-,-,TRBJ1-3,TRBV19,TGTGCCAGTGCCCCGGACAGCTCTGGAAACACCATATATTTT,CASAPDSSGNTIYF
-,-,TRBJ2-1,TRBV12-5,TGTGCTAGTTCTCCCAGGGAGGGGGGGGCCTACAATGAGCAGTTCTTC,CASSPREGGAYNEQFF
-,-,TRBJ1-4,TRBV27,TGTGCCAGCAGTCCGCGCTCTAATGAAAAACTGTTTTTT,CASSPRSNEKLFF
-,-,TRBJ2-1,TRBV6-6,TGTGCCAGCAGTTACCAGGGATTGGGGCAGTTCTTC,CASSYQGLGQFF
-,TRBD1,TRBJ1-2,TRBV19,TGTGCCAGCCGAACAGGGGTGGTGGAGGGCTACACCTTC,CASRTGVVEGYTF
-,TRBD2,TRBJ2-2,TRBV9,TGTGCCAGCAGCCACCGGGGCGGGGGGAACACCGGGGAGCTGTTTTTT,CASSHRGGGNTGELFF
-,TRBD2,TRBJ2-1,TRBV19,TGTGCCAGTAGCACTAGGCGCCTAGCGGGGGGGTTCTCCTACAATGAGCAGTTCTTC,CASSTRRLAGGFSYNEQFF
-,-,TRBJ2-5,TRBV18,TGTGCCAGCTCACCACCCATGGGCGAAGAGACCCAGTACTTC,CASSPPMGEETQYF
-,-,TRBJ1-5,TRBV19,TGTGCCAGTTTCGGGTTCGGTCAGCCCCAGCATTTT,CASFGFGQPQHF
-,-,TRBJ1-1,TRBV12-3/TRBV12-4,TGTGCCAGCAGTGCGGACAAGAACACTGAAGCTTTCTTT,CASSADKNTEAFF
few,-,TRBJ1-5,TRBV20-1,TGCAGTGCTAGTGGGCAGGGCGTTAATCAGCCCCAGCATTTT,CSASGQGVNQPQHF
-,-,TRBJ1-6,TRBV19,TGTGCCAGTAGCCGACCCGCGGGTAATTCACCCCTCCACTTT,CASSRPAGNSPLHF
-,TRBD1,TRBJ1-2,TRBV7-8,TGTGCCAGCAGTTTTTTTTCGACAGGGAAAGCTGGCTACACCTTC,CASSFFSTGKAGYTF
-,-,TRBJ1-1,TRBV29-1,TGCAGCGCCCCGAAAGACAGTGGGCCCCCTACTGAAGCTTTCTTT,CSAPKDSGPPTEAFF
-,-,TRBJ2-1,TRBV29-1,TGCAGCGTTGAAAGGGGCTCCTACAATGAGCAGTTCTTC,CSVERGSYNEQFF
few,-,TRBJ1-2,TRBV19,TGTGCCAGTAGTCCTCCACCTGACAGCTGGCCCTATGGCTACACCTTC,CASSPPPDSWPYGYTF
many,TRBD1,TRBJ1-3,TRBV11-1,TGTGCCAGCAGCTTATCGGGACAGTCTGGAAACACCATATATTTT,CASSLSGQSGNTIYF
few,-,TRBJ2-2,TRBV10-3,TGTGCCATCAGTGAGCCAGGGTCTTCCGGGGAGCTGTTTTTT,CAISEPGSSGELFF
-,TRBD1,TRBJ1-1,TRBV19,TGTGCCAGTAGCCTGACAGGGGTAGGCACTGAAGCTTTCTTT,CASSLTGVGTEAFF
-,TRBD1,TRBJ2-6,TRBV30,TGTGCCTGGACTCGACAGGGTCCTGGGGCCAACGTCCTGACTTTC,CAWTRQGPGANVLTF
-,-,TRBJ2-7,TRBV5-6,TGTGCCAGCAGCCGTACAGGGACCTACGAGCAGTACTTC,CASSRTGTYEQYF
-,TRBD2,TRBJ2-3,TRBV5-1,TGCGCCAGCAGCTCCCCTGGGGCGGGGGTCACAGATACGCAGTATTTT,CASSSPGAGVTDTQYF
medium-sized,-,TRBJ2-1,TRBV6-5,TGTGCCGGGAGCACCTACAATGAGCAGTTCTTC,CAGSTYNEQFF
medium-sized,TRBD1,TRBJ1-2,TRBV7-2,TGTGCCAGCAGTTTCCGGGACAGGGACTATGGCTACACCTTC,CASSFRDRDYGYTF
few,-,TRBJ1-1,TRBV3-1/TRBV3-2,TGTGCCAGCAGGAGGGGAGGAGTCACTGAAGCTTTCTTT,CASRRGGVTEAFF
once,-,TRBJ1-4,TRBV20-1,TGCAGTGCTAGTGGAGTGGGGCAGGTTAATGAAAAACTGTTTTTT,CSASGVGQVNEKLFF
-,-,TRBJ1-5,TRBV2,TGTGCCAGTGTGGGATCAGGGGCAGGTCAGCCCCAGCATTTT,CASVGSGAGQPQHF
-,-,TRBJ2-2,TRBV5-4,TGTGCCAGCAGCGGAGGCGGGGGCCCGAACACCGGGGAGCTGTTTTTT,CASSGGGGPNTGELFF
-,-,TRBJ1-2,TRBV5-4,TGTGCCAGCAGCTTGGCTCTTACTTACACCTTC,CASSLALTYTF
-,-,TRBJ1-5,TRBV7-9,TGTGCCAGCAGCCCTGCGGGGCAGGGAAGCAATCAGCCCCAGCATTTT,CASSPAGQGSNQPQHF
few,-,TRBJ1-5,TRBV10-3,TGTGCCACCGACTACAATGGCAATCAGCCCCAGCATTTT,CATDYNGNQPQHF
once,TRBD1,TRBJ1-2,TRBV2,TGTGCCAGCAGCCGAGGGACAGCCATGACTAACTATGGCTACACCTTC,CASSRGTAMTNYGYTF
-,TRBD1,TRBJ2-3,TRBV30,TGTGCCTGGAGTGCCCGGGACAGGGACACAGATACGCAGTATTTT,CAWSARDRDTDTQYF
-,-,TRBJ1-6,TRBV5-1,TGCGCCAGCTCCTCGGGGGGCGATTCACCCCTCCACTTT,CASSSGGDSPLHF
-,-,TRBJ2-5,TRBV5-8,TGTGCCAGCAGCTTGACCCTCCAGGGTATCCAAGAGACCCAGTACTTC,CASSLTLQGIQETQYF
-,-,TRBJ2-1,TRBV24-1,TGTGCCACCAGTGATCGGTCCCCGGGATCCTCGCAGTTCTTC,CATSDRSPGSSQFF
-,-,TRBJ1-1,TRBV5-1,TGCGCCAGCAGCTTCAACACGAACACTGAAGCTTTCTTT,CASSFNTNTEAFF
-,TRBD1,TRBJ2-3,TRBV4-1,TGCGCCAGCAGCGGGACAGGGGGCGCAACAGATACGCAGTATTTT,CASSGTGGATDTQYF
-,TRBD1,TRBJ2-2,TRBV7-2,TGTGCCAGCAGCTTACGACAGGGCGGGGAGCTGTTTTTT,CASSLRQGGELFF
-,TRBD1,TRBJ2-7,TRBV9,TGTGCCAGCAGCGCTGGGACAGCAGAGCAGTACTTC,CASSAGTAEQYF
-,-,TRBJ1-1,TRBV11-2,TGTGCCAGCAGCTTTGACGACAGTCGTAGAATCTTT,CASSFDDSRRIF
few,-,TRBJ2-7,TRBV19,TGTGCCAGTAGTATAGGGAGGAACGCCTACGACGAGCAGTACTTC,CASSIGRNAYDEQYF
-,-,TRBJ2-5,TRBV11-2,TGTGCCAGCAGCCCAATTAGGGGCCAAGAGACCCAGTACTTC,CASSPIRGQETQYF
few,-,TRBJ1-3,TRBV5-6,TGTGCCAGCAGCTTTAGAAACACCATATATTTT,CASSFRNTIYF
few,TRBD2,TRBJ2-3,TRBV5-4,TGTGCCAGCTCCGCGGGGGGCACAGATACGCAGTATTTT,CASSAGGTDTQYF
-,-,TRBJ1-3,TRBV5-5,TGTGCCAGCAGCTTGGTGGTGGGCAACTCTGGAAACACCATATATTTT,CASSLVVGNSGNTIYF